This T cell receptor (beta chain) was found in a study of shared clonotypes between healthy human individuals. Naive CD8 cells comprised CD45RO-negative, CCR7-positively selected cells, excluding terminally differentiated effector memory CD45RA+ cells. The table came from immunoSEQ multiplex PCR; TCRdb's copy has only in-frame clones and leaves some out. The data show roughly 2.1 million clones, 85% to 95% seen once. Trimming removed 3 bases from V and 6 bases from J, with 10 bases in between. Germline values: CDR1 SGDLS, CDR2 YYNGEE. CDR3 length equals 12 residues. The genes are TRBV9 and TRBJ2-7; D gene ambiguous. This TCR derives from a young man in good health. Some clones in this sample may be carry-over from other donors' samples. Sequencing used naive CD8+ T cells from PBMCs. CDR3 region: CASSGSTVEQYF. For the CDR3, the DNA is TGTGCCAGCAGCGGCTCGACTGTCGAGCAGTACTTC.